The rows below give T cell receptor beta chains drawn from one sample of a study of blood T cell repertoires in COVID-19. Measured with immunoSEQ multiplex PCR; TCRdb has only the in-frame clones, and not every one. The sample shows fewer than 200,000 clones, about 90% of them seen only once. The specimen was peripheral blood. The receptors stem from a man aged 25-45 years with COVID-19, enrolled during active disease. CDR3s include the opening cysteine and the closing phenylalanine or tryptophan. D genes are given only for firm matches. Clone size is shown for a subset of rows, as once, few, many or a class of expanded clone.

j_call,d_call,clone_size,v_call,cdr3_length,cdr3_nt,cdr3_aa
TRBJ2-7,.,.,TRBV27,15,TGTGCCAGCAGTTTATCAGCAGGTATGAGGGACGAGCAGTACTTC,CASSLSAGMRDEQYF
TRBJ1-3,TRBD1,.,TRBV7-9,14,TGTGCCAGCAGCCCACAGGGGGCTGGAAACACCATATATTTT,CASSPQGAGNTIYF
TRBJ2-7,TRBD2,.,TRBV7-9,16,TGTGCCAGCAGCTTAGCCCTTACAGCGGGAGGGCGCGAGCAGTACTTC,CASSLALTAGGREQYF
TRBJ1-4,.,.,TRBV4-1,14,TGCGCCAGCAGCCGGGGGCTGGGAAATGAAAAACTGTTTTTT,CASSRGLGNEKLFF
TRBJ1-4,.,.,TRBV27,13,TGTGCCAGCGGGGGGGGCGGGGGTGAAAAACTGTTTTTT,CASGGGGGEKLFF
TRBJ2-3,TRBD1,.,TRBV7-9,15,TGTGCCAGCAGCTTGGACAGGGGCAGGTCAGATACGCAGTATTTT,CASSLDRGRSDTQYF
TRBJ2-1,.,.,TRBV6-1,15,TGTGCCAGCAGTGAGTCCGCTAGCTCCTACAATGAGCAGTTCTTC,CASSESASSYNEQFF
TRBJ1-1,.,.,TRBV6-5,15,TGTGCCAGCAGTTACACAAACCAGGGATCCACTGAAGCTTTCTTT,CASSYTNQGSTEAFF
TRBJ1-3,TRBD1,.,TRBV9,20,TGTGCCAGCAGCGCGAGAGCCCGGGACAGGGGGAGGATATCAGGAAACACCATATATTTT,CASSARARDRGRISGNTIYF
TRBJ2-5,.,.,TRBV7-3,13,TGTGCCAGCAGCTCTCTCTTGAGCCAGACCCAGTACTTC,CASSSLLSQTQYF
TRBJ1-5,.,.,TRBV28,15,TGTGCCAGCAGTTTCGGGAGAGGGGTCGTGGGACCCCAGCATTTT,CASSFGRGVVGPQHF
TRBJ2-5,TRBD2,.,TRBV27,16,TGTGCCAGCAAGCAGTTTGGTCTAGCGGGAGGAGAGACCCAGTACTTC,CASKQFGLAGGETQYF
TRBJ1-1,TRBD1,.,TRBV19,14,TGTGCCAGTAGTGCCTGGACAGGGGAAAGTGAAGCTTTCTTT,CASSAWTGESEAFF
TRBJ2-3,TRBD2,.,TRBV7-9,18,TGTGCCAGCAGCTTAGGACTAGCGGGAGGGCCCGGCCCAGATACGCAGTATTTT,CASSLGLAGGPGPDTQYF
TRBJ2-5,.,few,TRBV27,14,TGTGCCAGCAGTTCAGGGTCACCGCAAGAGACCCAGTACTTC,CASSSGSPQETQYF
TRBJ2-5,.,.,TRBV7-2,15,TGTGCCAGCAGCTTAGCCGGGGGGCGAGGAGAGACCCAGTACTTC,CASSLAGGRGETQYF
TRBJ2-7,.,.,TRBV12-3/TRBV12-4,12,TGTGCCAGCAGTTCACAGGGCTACGAGCAGTACTTC,CASSSQGYEQYF
TRBJ2-7,.,.,TRBV5-1,14,TGCGCCAGCAGCAAAGACCGGGACAAAGGCGAGCAGTACTTC,CASSKDRDKGEQYF
TRBJ2-1,.,.,TRBV18,11,TGTGCCAGCTCCCTGGTCCGGGGAAGGTTCTTC,CASSLVRGRFF
TRBJ1-4,.,.,TRBV28,11,TGTGCCAGCAGTTTAGGAGGCAGGAAAATCTTT,CASSLGGRKIF
TRBJ1-4,.,.,TRBV6-5,16,TGTGCCAGCAGTTTGATAGGGGAGGGAACTAATGAAAAACTGTTTTTT,CASSLIGEGTNEKLFF
TRBJ1-5,TRBD1,.,TRBV19,17,TGTGCCACCAAAGGGGACAGGGGGCTCCCCGGCAATCAGCCCCAGCATTTT,CATKGDRGLPGNQPQHF
TRBJ1-1,.,once,TRBV3-1/TRBV3-2,16,TGTGCCAGCAGCCAAGTCATAGGGGCTGCAAACACTGAAGCTTTCTTT,CASSQVIGAANTEAFF
TRBJ1-5,.,.,TRBV19,15,TGTGCCAGTAGTATAGATGGGGAGGGCAATCAGCCCCAGCATTTT,CASSIDGEGNQPQHF
TRBJ1-2,.,.,TRBV9,15,TGTGCCAGCAGCCTCCTGGGACAAATAAACTATGGCTACACCTTC,CASSLLGQINYGYTF
TRBJ2-7,TRBD1,.,TRBV10-3,16,TGTGCCATCAGTGAGGGGTCCGGGACAGGGGGATACGAGCAGTACTTC,CAISEGSGTGGYEQYF
TRBJ1-2,.,.,TRBV12-3/TRBV12-4,13,TGTGCCAGCAGAATCTCAGGGGCGGGTGGCTACACCTTC,CASRISGAGGYTF
TRBJ1-2,.,.,TRBV11-2,13,TGTGCCAGCAGCTTTTCACAGGTGTATGGCTACACCTTC,CASSFSQVYGYTF
TRBJ2-2,TRBD2,few,TRBV6-2/TRBV6-3,18,TGTGCCAGCAGTTACTACCCTAGCGGGAGGGCGGGCACCGGGGAGCTGTTTTTT,CASSYYPSGRAGTGELFF
TRBJ2-2,.,.,TRBV7-3,15,TGTGCCAGCAGCGACGCCACGGCGGGATCCCGGGAGCTGTTTTTT,CASSDATAGSRELFF
TRBJ1-1,.,.,TRBV7-9,14,TGTGCCAGCAGCTTAGCACGAGGGGGCACTGAAGCTTTCTTT,CASSLARGGTEAFF
TRBJ2-7,TRBD2,.,TRBV5-1,14,TGCGCCAGCAGCTTACTAGCGGGGTACGGTGAGCAGTACTTC,CASSLLAGYGEQYF
TRBJ1-4,.,.,TRBV11-2,15,TGTGCCAGCAGCCCTCGGACTGCTTCTAATGAAAAACTGTTTTTT,CASSPRTASNEKLFF
TRBJ1-2,.,.,TRBV11-2,12,TGTGCCAGCAGCTTCTATGTACAGAGCTGCACCTTC,CASSFYVQSCTF
TRBJ1-5,.,.,TRBV24-1,17,TGTGCCACCAGTGATTCCCGGGAGGGGCCACTCAATCAGCCCCAGCATTTT,CATSDSREGPLNQPQHF
TRBJ1-2,.,.,TRBV2,13,TGTGCCAGCAGGGTCCGTGGAGGGGATGGCTACACCTTC,CASRVRGGDGYTF
TRBJ2-2,.,.,TRBV9,17,TGTGCCAGCAGCGTATTGCGGGACAGACTAAACACCGGGGAGCTGTTTTTT,CASSVLRDRLNTGELFF
TRBJ2-6,.,.,TRBV19,15,TGTGCCAGTAGTAACAGCCTCTCTGGGGCCAACGTCCTGACTTTC,CASSNSLSGANVLTF
TRBJ2-7,.,.,TRBV4-3,15,TGCGCCAGCAGCCAAGGGGCTGTAAGCTCCTACGAGCAGTACTTC,CASSQGAVSSYEQYF
TRBJ1-5,.,once,TRBV7-9,12,TGTGCCAGCAGCTTAGGAGAACAGCCCCAGCATTTT,CASSLGEQPQHF
TRBJ2-7,TRBD1,.,TRBV30,12,TGTGCCTGGGGAGCAGGGGGCGGAGAGCAGTACTTC,CAWGAGGGEQYF
TRBJ2-4,TRBD2,.,TRBV27,20,TGTGCCAGCAGTCCCCTATACCGGGCTAGCGGGGCTCTAGCCAAAAACATTCAGTACTTC,CASSPLYRASGALAKNIQYF
TRBJ1-1,.,.,TRBV19,13,TGTGCCAGTACCCTGGCTCAGGGCACTGAAGCTTTCTTT,CASTLAQGTEAFF
TRBJ2-3,.,once,TRBV6-4,15,TGTGCCAGCAGTGAACAGGGCGGAGGCACAGATACGCAGTATTTT,CASSEQGGGTDTQYF
TRBJ2-3,TRBD1,.,TRBV5-1,17,TGCGCCAGCAGCTTGGTGCCTCAGGGGGCGCGAACAGATACGCAGTATTTT,CASSLVPQGARTDTQYF
TRBJ2-1,TRBD1,.,TRBV7-2,15,TGTGCCAGCAGCTTAGCGACAGGGAACCACAATGAGCAGTTCTTC,CASSLATGNHNEQFF
TRBJ1-1,.,.,TRBV4-3,17,TGCGCCAGCAGCCAACGACACAGGGCCGGGATGAACACTGAAGCTTTCTTT,CASSQRHRAGMNTEAFF
TRBJ1-3,.,.,TRBV21-1,15,TGTGCCAGCAGCAAAGTAGCCCGCCTGAGAAACACCATATATTTT,CASSKVARLRNTIYF
TRBJ1-1,.,.,TRBV9,16,TGTGCCAGCAGCGTAGGGAGAGGGGGTTTGGGGACTGAAGCTTTCTTT,CASSVGRGGLGTEAFF
TRBJ1-4,TRBD1,.,TRBV6-2/TRBV6-3,14,TGTGCCAGCAGCTCCGGGACAGAAAATGAAAAACTGTTTTTT,CASSSGTENEKLFF
TRBJ2-7,.,.,TRBV9,15,TGTGCCAGCAGCGTATGGCCAGGCCCGACCTACGAGCAGTACTTC,CASSVWPGPTYEQYF
TRBJ1-1,.,.,TRBV19,13,TGTGCCAGTAGTATATCAGGGAACACTGAAGCTTTCTTT,CASSISGNTEAFF
TRBJ1-1,.,.,TRBV7-2,14,TGTGCCAGCAGCTTTCCAATAACAGGAACTGAAGCTTTCTTT,CASSFPITGTEAFF
TRBJ2-3,TRBD2,.,TRBV6-5,16,TGTGCCAGCAGTTACTCGATTAGCGGGGGCACAGATACGCAGTATTTT,CASSYSISGGTDTQYF
TRBJ1-1,.,few,TRBV2,16,TGTGCCAGCAGTGATGATAAGGGGATGGCGAACACTGAAGCTTTCTTT,CASSDDKGMANTEAFF
TRBJ1-4,.,.,TRBV7-9,16,TGTGCCAGCACCCCCCCTGGAGCTGCAACTAATGAAAAACTGTTTTTT,CASTPPGAATNEKLFF
TRBJ2-3,.,.,TRBV27,14,TGTGCCAGCAGTCTAAGCTATATCACAGATACGCAGTATTTT,CASSLSYITDTQYF
TRBJ2-1,.,.,TRBV12-3/TRBV12-4,13,TGTGCCAGCAGTCCGACTAGTGTGGGTGAGCAGTTCTTC,CASSPTSVGEQFF
TRBJ1-5,.,few,TRBV9,15,TGTGCCAGCAGCGTAGGGGGCGATAGCAATCAGCCCCAGCATTTT,CASSVGGDSNQPQHF